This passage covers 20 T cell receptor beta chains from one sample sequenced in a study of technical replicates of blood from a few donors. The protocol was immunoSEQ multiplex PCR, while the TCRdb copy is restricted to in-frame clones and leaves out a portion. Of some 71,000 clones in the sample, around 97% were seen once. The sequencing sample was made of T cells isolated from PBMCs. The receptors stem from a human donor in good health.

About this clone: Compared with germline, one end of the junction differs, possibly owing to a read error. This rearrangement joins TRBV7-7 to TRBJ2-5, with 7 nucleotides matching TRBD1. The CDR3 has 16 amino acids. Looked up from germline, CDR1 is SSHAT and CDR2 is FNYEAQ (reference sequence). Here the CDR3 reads CASSLLPDRYQETQYF. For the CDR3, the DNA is TGTGCTAGCAGCTTACTTCCGGACAGGTACCAAGAGACCCAGTACTTC.

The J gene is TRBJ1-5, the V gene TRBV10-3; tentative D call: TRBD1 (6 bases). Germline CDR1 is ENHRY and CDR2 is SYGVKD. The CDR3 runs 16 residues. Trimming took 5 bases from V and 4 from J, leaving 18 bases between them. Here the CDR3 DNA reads TGTGCCATCAGTAACGGCAGGGGACGACTAAATCAGCCCCAGCATTTT. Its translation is CAISNGRGRLNQPQHF.

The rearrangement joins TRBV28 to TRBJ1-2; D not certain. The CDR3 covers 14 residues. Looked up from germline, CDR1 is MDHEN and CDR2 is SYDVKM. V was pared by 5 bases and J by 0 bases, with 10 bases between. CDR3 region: CASSLDGANYGYTF. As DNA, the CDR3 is TGTGCCAGCAGTCTCGACGGAGCTAACTATGGCTACACCTTC.

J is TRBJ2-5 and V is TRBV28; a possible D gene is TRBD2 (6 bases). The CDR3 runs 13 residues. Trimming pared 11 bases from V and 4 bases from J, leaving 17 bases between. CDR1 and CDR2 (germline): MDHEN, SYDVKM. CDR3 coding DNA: TGTGCCGGCCGCAGGGCGGGGTCAGAGACCCAGTACTTC. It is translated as CAGRRAGSETQYF.

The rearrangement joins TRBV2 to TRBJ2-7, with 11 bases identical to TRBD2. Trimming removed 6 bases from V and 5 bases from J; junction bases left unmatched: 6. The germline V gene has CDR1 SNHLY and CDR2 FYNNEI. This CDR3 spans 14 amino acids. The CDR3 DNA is TGTGCCAGCAGCCCACTAGCGGGAGTAAACGAGCAGTACTTC. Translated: CASSPLAGVNEQYF.

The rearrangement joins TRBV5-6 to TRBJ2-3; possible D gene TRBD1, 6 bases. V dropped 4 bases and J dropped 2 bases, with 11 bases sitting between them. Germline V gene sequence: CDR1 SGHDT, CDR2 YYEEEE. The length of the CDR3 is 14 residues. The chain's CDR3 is CASSRTGYTDTQYF. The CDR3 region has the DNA TGTGCCAGCAGCCGCACAGGGTACACAGATACGCAGTATTTT.

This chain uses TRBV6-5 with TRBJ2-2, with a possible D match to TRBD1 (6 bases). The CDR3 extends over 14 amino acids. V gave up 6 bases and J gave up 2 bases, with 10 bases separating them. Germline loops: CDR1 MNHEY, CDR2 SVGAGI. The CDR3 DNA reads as TGTGCCAGCAGCGGGGACATTAACACCGGGGAGCTGTTTTTT. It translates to CASSGDINTGELFF.

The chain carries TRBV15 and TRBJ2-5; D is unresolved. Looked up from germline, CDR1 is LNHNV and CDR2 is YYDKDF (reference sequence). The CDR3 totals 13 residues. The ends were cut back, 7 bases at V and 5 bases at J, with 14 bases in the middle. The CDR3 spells CATNPRMYETQYF. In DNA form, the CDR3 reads TGTGCCACCAACCCGAGAATGTACGAGACCCAGTACTTC.

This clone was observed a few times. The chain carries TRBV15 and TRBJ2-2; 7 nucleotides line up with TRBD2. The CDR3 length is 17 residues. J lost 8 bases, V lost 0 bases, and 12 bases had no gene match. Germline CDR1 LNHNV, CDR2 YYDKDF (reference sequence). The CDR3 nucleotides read TGTGCCACCAGCAGAGATAGGGGACTAATTATGACTGGGGAGCTGTTTTTT. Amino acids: CATSRDRGLIMTGELFF.

CDR3 protein: CASSLLADSYEQYF. DNA of the CDR3: TGCGCCAGCAGTTTACTAGCGGACTCCTACGAGCAGTACTTC. The rearrangement joins TRBV10-2 to TRBJ2-7; 8 nucleotides agree with TRBD2. Per the germline V gene, CDR1 is WSHSY and CDR2 is SAAADI. The CDR3 loop spans 14 amino acids. V trimming: 5 bases; J trimming: 0 bases; junction bases outside the gene matches: 3.

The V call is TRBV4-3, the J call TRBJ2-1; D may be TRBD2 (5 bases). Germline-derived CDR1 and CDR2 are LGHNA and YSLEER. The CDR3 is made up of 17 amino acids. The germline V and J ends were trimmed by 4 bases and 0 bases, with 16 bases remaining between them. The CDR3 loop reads CASSLAAGAYSYNEQFF. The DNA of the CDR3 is TGCGCCAGCAGCCTGGCGGCGGGTGCCTACTCCTACAATGAGCAGTTCTTC.

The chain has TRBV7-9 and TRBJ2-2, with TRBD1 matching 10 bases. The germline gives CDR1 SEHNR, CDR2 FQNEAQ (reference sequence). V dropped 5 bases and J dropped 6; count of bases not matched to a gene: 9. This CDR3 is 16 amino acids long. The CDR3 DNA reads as TGTGCCAGCAGCATGAGACAGGGGGCTAATCCCGGGGAGCTGTTTTTT. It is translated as CASSMRQGANPGELFF.

DNA of the CDR3: TGTGCCATCAGTGACTCCCCTAGCGGGGAATTCTCCTACGAGCAGTACTTC. Its translation is CAISDSPSGEFSYEQYF. V gene TRBV10-3 combines with J gene TRBJ2-7; the match to TRBD2 covers 9 bases. This CDR3 has 17 amino acids. V shed 3 bases, J shed 0 bases, and the junction held 9 bases outside the gene matches. Germline loops: CDR1 ENHRY, CDR2 SYGVKD.

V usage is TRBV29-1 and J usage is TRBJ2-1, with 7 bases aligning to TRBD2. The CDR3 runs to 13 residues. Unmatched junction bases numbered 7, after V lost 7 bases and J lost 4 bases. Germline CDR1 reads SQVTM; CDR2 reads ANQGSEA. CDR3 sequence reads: CSAREGSYNEQFF. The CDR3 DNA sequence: TGCAGCGCAAGGGAGGGCTCATACAATGAGCAGTTCTTC.

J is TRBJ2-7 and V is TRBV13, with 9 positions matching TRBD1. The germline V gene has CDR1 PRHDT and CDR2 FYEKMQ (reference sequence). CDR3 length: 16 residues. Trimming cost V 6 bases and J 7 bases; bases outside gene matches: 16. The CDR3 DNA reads TGTGCCAGCAGGGTTGAAACCGGGACAGGGAGAGGGGAGCAGTACTTC. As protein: CASRVETGTGRGEQYF.

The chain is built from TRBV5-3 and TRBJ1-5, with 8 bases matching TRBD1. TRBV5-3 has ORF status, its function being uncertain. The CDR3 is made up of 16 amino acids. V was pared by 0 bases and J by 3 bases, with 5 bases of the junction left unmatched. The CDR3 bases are TGTGCCAGAAGCTTGGATAGGACAGGGCACAATCAGCCCCAGCATTTT. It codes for CARSLDRTGHNQPQHF.

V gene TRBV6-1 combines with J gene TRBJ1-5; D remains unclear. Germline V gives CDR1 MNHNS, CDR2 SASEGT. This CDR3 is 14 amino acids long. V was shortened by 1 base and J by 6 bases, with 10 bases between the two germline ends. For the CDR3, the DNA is TGTGCCAGCAGTGAAGTAGCGAAAGGTCAGCCCCAGCATTTT. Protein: CASSEVAKGQPQHF.

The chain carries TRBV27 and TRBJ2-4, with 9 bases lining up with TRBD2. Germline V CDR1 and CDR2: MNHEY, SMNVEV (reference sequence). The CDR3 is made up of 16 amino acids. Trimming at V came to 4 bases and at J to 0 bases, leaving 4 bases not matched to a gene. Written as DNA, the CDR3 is TGTGCCAGCAGTTCGACTAGCGGTATAGCCAAAAACATTCAGTACTTC. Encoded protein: CASSSTSGIAKNIQYF.

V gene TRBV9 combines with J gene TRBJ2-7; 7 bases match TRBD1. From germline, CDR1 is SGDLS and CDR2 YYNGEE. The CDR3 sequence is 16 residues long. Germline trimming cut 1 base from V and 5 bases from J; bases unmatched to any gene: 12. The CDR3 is CASSVHGRTGEDEQYF. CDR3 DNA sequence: TGTGCCAGCAGCGTACATGGTCGGACAGGTGAGGACGAGCAGTACTTC. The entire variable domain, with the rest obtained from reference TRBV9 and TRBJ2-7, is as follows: DSGVTQTPKHLITATGQRVTLRCSPRSGDLSVYWYQQSLDQGLQFLIQYYNGEERAKGNILERFSAQQFPDLHSELNLSSLELGDSALYFCASSVHGRTGEDEQYFGPGTRLTVT.

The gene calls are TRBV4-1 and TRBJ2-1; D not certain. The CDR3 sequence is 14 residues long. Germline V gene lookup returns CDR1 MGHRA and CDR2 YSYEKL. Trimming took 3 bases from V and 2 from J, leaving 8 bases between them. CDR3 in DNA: TGCGCCAGCAGCCAGGCCTTGGCCTACAATGAGCAGTTCTTC. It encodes CASSQALAYNEQFF.